Listed here are 3 T cell receptor beta chains from one sample, sequenced in a study of graft-versus-host responses after intestinal transplantation. This table comes from immunoSEQ multiplex PCR, and its TCRdb copy is limited to in-frame clones, with some not included. This table has roughly 10,000 clones, 85% to 95% appearing once. This sample comprised PBMCs, obtained 8 days after intestinal transplant. These receptors originate from a human patient who received an intestinal transplant, so some T cells may come from the graft donor.

DNA for the CDR3: TGTGCCAGCAGTTACTCGTCAGGGAGTGACAATCAGCCCCAGCATTTT. Encoded protein: CASSYSSGSDNQPQHF. The V call is TRBV6-5, the J call TRBJ1-5, with D tentatively TRBD1 (5 bases). This CDR3 comprises 16 residues. V lost 0 bases and J 3 bases, leaving 12 bases between the germline ends. Per the germline V gene, CDR1 is MNHEY and CDR2 is SVGAGI.

As for this clone: The junction departs from germline at one end; a sequencing error may be responsible. V is TRBV7-9 and J is TRBJ1-1; D may be TRBD1 (5 bases). The CDR3 spans 15 residues. Germline V gene lookup returns CDR1 SEHNR and CDR2 FQNEAQ (reference sequence). The CDR3 region has the DNA TGTGCCGGCAGCTTAAGGGGAGGGGTAAACACTGAAGCTTTCTTT. Protein: CAGSLRGGVNTEAFF.

This chain connects TRBV13 to TRBJ2-1; 10 nucleotides line up with TRBD2. Germline V CDR1 and CDR2: PRHDT, FYEKMQ (reference sequence). This CDR3 has 17 residues. V was clipped by 4 bases and J by 4 bases; unmatched bases: 10. CDR3 loop: CASSSVTGTSDYNEQFF. The CDR3 DNA reads as TGTGCCAGCAGCTCGGTCACCGGGACTAGCGATTACAATGAGCAGTTCTTC.